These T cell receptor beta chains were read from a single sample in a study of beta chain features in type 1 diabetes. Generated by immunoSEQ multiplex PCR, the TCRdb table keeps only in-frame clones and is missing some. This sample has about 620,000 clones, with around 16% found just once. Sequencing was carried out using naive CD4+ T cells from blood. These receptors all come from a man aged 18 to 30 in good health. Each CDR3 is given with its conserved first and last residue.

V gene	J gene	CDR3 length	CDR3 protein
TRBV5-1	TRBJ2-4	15	CASSTPELAKNIQYF
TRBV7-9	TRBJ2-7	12	CASSLVLPEQYF
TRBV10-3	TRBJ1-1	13	CANSGHLNTEAFF
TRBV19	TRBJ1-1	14	CASSLRGSNTEAFF
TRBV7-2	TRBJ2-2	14	CASSLDLYAGELFF
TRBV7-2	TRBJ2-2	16	CASSIPGTGVTGELFF
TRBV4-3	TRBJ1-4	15	CASSQVRGTNEKLFF
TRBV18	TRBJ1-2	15	CASSPTGTLGYGYTF
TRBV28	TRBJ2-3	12	CASGSGTDTQYF
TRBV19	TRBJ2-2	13	CASMGGSTGELFF
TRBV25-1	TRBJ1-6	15	CASSETRGQGSPLHF
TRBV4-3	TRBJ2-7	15	CASSQGFGQHYEQYF
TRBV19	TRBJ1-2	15	CASTSAGQGDGGYTF
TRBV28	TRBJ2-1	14	CASKSSGWRDEQFF
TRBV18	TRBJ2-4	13	CASSPVAKNIQYF
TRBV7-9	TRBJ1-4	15	CASSPRTGAYEKLFF
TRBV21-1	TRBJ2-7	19	CASSKAKDSASAGRFEQYF
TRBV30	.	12	CAWTSGSYEQYF
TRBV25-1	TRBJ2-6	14	CASSGVSGANVLTF
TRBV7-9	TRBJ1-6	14	CASSLEGKNSPLHF
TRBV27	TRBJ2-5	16	CASSGRTSGIVETQYF
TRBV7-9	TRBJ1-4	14	CASSLTGGLEKLFF
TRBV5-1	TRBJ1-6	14	CASSSGTGNSPLHF
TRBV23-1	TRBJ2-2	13	CASSHPPGGELFF
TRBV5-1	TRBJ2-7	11	CASSADRGKYF
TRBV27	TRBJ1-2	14	CASSFSQGILGYTF
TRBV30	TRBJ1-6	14	CAWSLGGLGSPLHF
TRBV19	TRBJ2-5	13	CASSQGWRETQYF
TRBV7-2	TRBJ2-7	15	CASSFLYGATYEQYF
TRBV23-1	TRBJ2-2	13	CALGTPDTGEPFF